This is a list of T cell receptor beta chains from one sample in a study of sequential checkpoint blockade in melanoma. Using immunoSEQ multiplex PCR, the repertoire was profiled, and TCRdb retains in-frame clones only, with some absent. The data contain approximately 12,000 clones, about 61% of them singletons. Sequences were derived from CD8+ T cells sorted from blood (inferred from file names), sampled from a patient given nivolumab and ipilimumab in sequence. These receptors all stem from a human donor with melanoma. Both conserved end residues are part of each CDR3. Fields, in order: D gene, V gene, clone size, CDR3 length, J gene, CDR3 DNA, CDR3 protein. A D gene is named only where the DNA matches it firmly. The size of a clone is reported for some rows only, either as once, few or many, or as a class for expanded clones.

D: TRBD2
V: TRBV4-1
size: .
length: 16
J: TRBJ2-5
DNA: TGCGCCAGCAGCCAAGTAAGAGCGGGGGGCGAAGAGACCCAGTACTTC
CDR3: CASSQVRAGGEETQYF

D: TRBD2
V: TRBV2
size: .
length: 14
J: TRBJ2-7
DNA: TGTGCCAGCCCGGGACTAGCGGGACTATACGAGCAGTACTTC
CDR3: CASPGLAGLYEQYF

D: .
V: TRBV4-2
size: once
length: 12
J: TRBJ2-1
DNA: TGTGCCAGCAGCCAAGATAGGAGGGAGCAGTTCTTC
CDR3: CASSQDRREQFF

D: .
V: TRBV7-2
size: .
length: 14
J: TRBJ2-7
DNA: TGTGCCAGCAGTGGCGGGGCGGTTTTTTACGAGCAGTACTTC
CDR3: CASSGGAVFYEQYF

D: .
V: TRBV28
size: medium-sized
length: 11
J: TRBJ1-5
DNA: TGTGCCAGCCGACTCGGAGGGGCCCAGCATTTT
CDR3: CASRLGGAQHF

D: TRBD1
V: TRBV6-5
size: few
length: 15
J: TRBJ2-1
DNA: TGTGCCAGCAGTTACTCGACAGGGGGGGATCAGGAGCAGTTCTTC
CDR3: CASSYSTGGDQEQFF

D: TRBD1
V: TRBV4-3
size: few
length: 18
J: TRBJ2-7
DNA: TGCGCCAGCAGCCAAGGGATTATCAAAGGACAGGGGGGATACGAGCAGTACTTC
CDR3: CASSQGIIKGQGGYEQYF

D: TRBD1
V: TRBV4-2
size: .
length: 16
J: TRBJ1-1
DNA: TGTGCCAGCAGCCAAGGAGGGTTAGGGACAGGGGCTGAAGCTTTCTTT
CDR3: CASSQGGLGTGAEAFF

D: TRBD1
V: TRBV19
size: .
length: 15
J: TRBJ2-1
DNA: TGTGCCAGTAGCCCGACAGGGGACTCCTACAATGAGCAGTTCTTC
CDR3: CASSPTGDSYNEQFF

D: .
V: TRBV6-5
size: .
length: 13
J: TRBJ1-6
DNA: TGTGCCAGCAGTTATGATATAGTTAACCCCCTCCACTTT
CDR3: CASSYDIVNPLHF

D: .
V: TRBV6-5
size: few
length: 12
J: TRBJ2-3
DNA: TGTGCCAGCAGTTACTCAGGGGGTACGCAGTATTTT
CDR3: CASSYSGGTQYF

D: TRBD1
V: TRBV7-3
size: .
length: 15
J: TRBJ2-5
DNA: TGTGCCAGCAGCTCACCAGGCCAGGGGGAAGAGACCCAGTACTTC
CDR3: CASSSPGQGEETQYF

D: TRBD2
V: TRBV7-2
size: .
length: 18
J: TRBJ2-7
DNA: TGTGCCAGCAGCTTAGGCCCAAGGAGCGGGAGTGTGGGATACGAGCAGTACTTC
CDR3: CASSLGPRSGSVGYEQYF

D: TRBD2
V: TRBV7-8
size: .
length: 15
J: TRBJ2-1
DNA: TGTGCCAGCAGCTCAAAGCGGGGGGCGAGTAATGAGCAGTTCTTC
CDR3: CASSSKRGASNEQFF

D: TRBD2
V: TRBV5-6
size: few
length: 13
J: TRBJ2-5
DNA: TGTGCCAGCAGCTTCGGGGGGGGAGAGACCCAGTACTTC
CDR3: CASSFGGGETQYF

D: .
V: TRBV10-3
size: .
length: 15
J: TRBJ1-3
DNA: TGTGCCACCCGAGGCCAGTCGTCCTCTGGAAACACCATATATTTT
CDR3: CATRGQSSSGNTIYF

D: TRBD2
V: TRBV7-9
size: .
length: 17
J: TRBJ2-7
DNA: TGTGCCAGCAGCCCAACAGCGGGAGGAGGCAGTATATACGAGCAGTACTTC
CDR3: CASSPTAGGGSIYEQYF

D: TRBD2
V: TRBV6-5
size: .
length: 14
J: TRBJ2-1
DNA: TGTGCCAGCAGAAAACTAGCGGTCTACAATGAGCAGTTCTTC
CDR3: CASRKLAVYNEQFF

D: .
V: TRBV27
size: .
length: 13
J: TRBJ2-7
DNA: TGTGCCAGCAGTTTTCAGATTGCCTACGAGCAGTACTTC
CDR3: CASSFQIAYEQYF

D: TRBD1
V: TRBV7-3
size: few
length: 13
J: TRBJ2-7
DNA: TGTGCCAGCAGCTTAGGGACAGGGTGGGAGCAGTACTTC
CDR3: CASSLGTGWEQYF

D: .
V: TRBV6-1
size: .
length: 15
J: TRBJ2-3
DNA: TGTGCCAGCCTTAATTTGCTGGGGGGAGAGGATACGCAGTATTTT
CDR3: CASLNLLGGEDTQYF

D: .
V: TRBV4-2
size: .
length: 14
J: TRBJ1-6
DNA: TGTGCCAGCAGGACGGCGGAGGATTATTCACCCCTCCACTTT
CDR3: CASRTAEDYSPLHF

D: TRBD1
V: TRBV6-5
size: .
length: 13
J: TRBJ1-1
DNA: TGTGCCAGCAGTATTCAGGGGGCCACTGAAGCTTTCTTT
CDR3: CASSIQGATEAFF

D: .
V: TRBV7-9
size: large
length: 13
J: TRBJ2-7
DNA: TGTGCCAGCATCCCGGGGGACAGCTACGAGCAGTACTTC
CDR3: CASIPGDSYEQYF

D: .
V: TRBV7-9
size: few
length: 14
J: TRBJ2-5
DNA: TGTGCCAGCAGCCAAGCCGCCCCGGGGGAGACCCAGTACTTC
CDR3: CASSQAAPGETQYF

D: TRBD2
V: TRBV13
size: .
length: 14
J: TRBJ2-1
DNA: TGTGCCAGCAGCTTACGCGGGAGGGGAACTGAGCAGTTCTTC
CDR3: CASSLRGRGTEQFF

D: TRBD2
V: TRBV2
size: .
length: 14
J: TRBJ2-1
DNA: TGTGCCAGCAGTGACAGCGGGGGCTACAATGAGCAGTTCTTC
CDR3: CASSDSGGYNEQFF

D: TRBD1
V: TRBV11-3
size: .
length: 16
J: TRBJ2-2
DNA: TGTGCCAGCAGCTTACACGGACAGGAGGACACCGGGGAGCTGTTTTTT
CDR3: CASSLHGQEDTGELFF

D: .
V: TRBV13
size: .
length: 13
J: TRBJ2-5
DNA: TGTGCCAGCAGCTCGCAGGGTTTAGAGACCCAGTACTTC
CDR3: CASSSQGLETQYF

D: .
V: TRBV21-1
size: .
length: 17
J: TRBJ1-1
DNA: TGTGCCAGCAGCACAGACATAGGCTACACAATTCGCACTGAAGCTTTCTTT
CDR3: CASSTDIGYTIRTEAFF

D: .
V: TRBV4-2
size: few
length: 15
J: TRBJ1-5
DNA: TGTGCCAGCAGCGTAGGAGTTGGTCACAATCAGCCCCAGCATTTT
CDR3: CASSVGVGHNQPQHF

D: TRBD2
V: TRBV19
size: .
length: 14
J: TRBJ2-5
DNA: TGTGCCAGTAGTAGGGAGGGAGCAAGGGAGACCCAGTACTTC
CDR3: CASSREGARETQYF

D: .
V: TRBV9
size: .
length: 12
J: TRBJ2-7
DNA: TGTGCCAGCCAGGGCCAGACCTACGAGCAGTACTTC
CDR3: CASQGQTYEQYF

D: TRBD1
V: TRBV4-1
size: .
length: 15
J: TRBJ2-7
DNA: TGCGCCAGCAGCCAAACAGGGGGCCCGTCGGGTGAGCAGTACTTC
CDR3: CASSQTGGPSGEQYF

D: TRBD2
V: TRBV11-3
size: .
length: 15
J: TRBJ2-1
DNA: TGTGCCAGCAGCCCCCAGACTAGCGGGAGCGATGAGCAGTTCTTC
CDR3: CASSPQTSGSDEQFF

D: TRBD2
V: TRBV4-3
size: .
length: 13
J: TRBJ2-7
DNA: TGCGCCAGCAGCCAGGGACTATACTACGAGCAGTACTTC
CDR3: CASSQGLYYEQYF

D: .
V: TRBV30
size: .
length: 12
J: TRBJ2-2
DNA: TGTGCCTGGAGTGAGGGAGCGGGGGAGCTGTTTTTT
CDR3: CAWSEGAGELFF

D: TRBD2
V: TRBV9
size: .
length: 15
J: TRBJ2-1
DNA: TGTGCCAGCAGCGTAACCCGGACTAGCGGGGGGGAGCAGTTCTTC
CDR3: CASSVTRTSGGEQFF

D: .
V: TRBV6-5
size: .
length: 14
J: TRBJ1-4
DNA: TGTGCCAGCAGTTACTCGGGCAGAAATGAAAAACTGTTTTTT
CDR3: CASSYSGRNEKLFF

D: TRBD2
V: TRBV6-5
size: .
length: 16
J: TRBJ2-7
DNA: TGTGCCAGCAGTTACTCCGGCGGGGGGCCGAGAGGCGAGCAGTACTTC
CDR3: CASSYSGGGPRGEQYF

D: TRBD2
V: TRBV7-6
size: .
length: 17
J: TRBJ2-1
DNA: TGTGCCAGCAGGAATCCGGGACTAGCGGGAGAAGACAATGAGCAGTTCTTC
CDR3: CASRNPGLAGEDNEQFF

D: .
V: TRBV6-5
size: few
length: 15
J: TRBJ1-1
DNA: TGTGCCAGCAGTTACTCATTCCAGGGCGCACTCGAAGCTTTCTTT
CDR3: CASSYSFQGALEAFF

D: TRBD1
V: TRBV28
size: once
length: 14
J: TRBJ2-7
DNA: TGTGCCAGCCGATGGACAGGGGGCGGTTACGAGCAGTACTTC
CDR3: CASRWTGGGYEQYF

D: TRBD1
V: TRBV29-1
size: .
length: 17
J: TRBJ1-1
DNA: TGCAGCGTTGGGTTTGGACCTTGGACAGGGGGCGGGACTGAAGCTTTCTTT
CDR3: CSVGFGPWTGGGTEAFF

D: .
V: TRBV5-6
size: .
length: 14
J: TRBJ1-1
DNA: TGTGCCAGCAGCTTGGAGGACGGGGACACTGAAGCTTTCTTT
CDR3: CASSLEDGDTEAFF

D: TRBD2
V: TRBV15
size: .
length: 14
J: TRBJ2-1
DNA: TGTGCCACTGGTGTACTAGCGGGAGTGTCTGAGCAGTTCTTC
CDR3: CATGVLAGVSEQFF

D: .
V: TRBV5-5
size: .
length: 16
J: TRBJ2-5
DNA: TGTGCCAGCAGCTTCCGAGTCGGACAGCCACAAGAGACCCAGTACTTC
CDR3: CASSFRVGQPQETQYF

D: TRBD1
V: TRBV4-3
size: .
length: 14
J: TRBJ2-5
DNA: TGCGCCAGCAGCGCTCGAAGGGACAGTCAGAAGCAGTACTTC
CDR3: CASSARRDSQKQYF